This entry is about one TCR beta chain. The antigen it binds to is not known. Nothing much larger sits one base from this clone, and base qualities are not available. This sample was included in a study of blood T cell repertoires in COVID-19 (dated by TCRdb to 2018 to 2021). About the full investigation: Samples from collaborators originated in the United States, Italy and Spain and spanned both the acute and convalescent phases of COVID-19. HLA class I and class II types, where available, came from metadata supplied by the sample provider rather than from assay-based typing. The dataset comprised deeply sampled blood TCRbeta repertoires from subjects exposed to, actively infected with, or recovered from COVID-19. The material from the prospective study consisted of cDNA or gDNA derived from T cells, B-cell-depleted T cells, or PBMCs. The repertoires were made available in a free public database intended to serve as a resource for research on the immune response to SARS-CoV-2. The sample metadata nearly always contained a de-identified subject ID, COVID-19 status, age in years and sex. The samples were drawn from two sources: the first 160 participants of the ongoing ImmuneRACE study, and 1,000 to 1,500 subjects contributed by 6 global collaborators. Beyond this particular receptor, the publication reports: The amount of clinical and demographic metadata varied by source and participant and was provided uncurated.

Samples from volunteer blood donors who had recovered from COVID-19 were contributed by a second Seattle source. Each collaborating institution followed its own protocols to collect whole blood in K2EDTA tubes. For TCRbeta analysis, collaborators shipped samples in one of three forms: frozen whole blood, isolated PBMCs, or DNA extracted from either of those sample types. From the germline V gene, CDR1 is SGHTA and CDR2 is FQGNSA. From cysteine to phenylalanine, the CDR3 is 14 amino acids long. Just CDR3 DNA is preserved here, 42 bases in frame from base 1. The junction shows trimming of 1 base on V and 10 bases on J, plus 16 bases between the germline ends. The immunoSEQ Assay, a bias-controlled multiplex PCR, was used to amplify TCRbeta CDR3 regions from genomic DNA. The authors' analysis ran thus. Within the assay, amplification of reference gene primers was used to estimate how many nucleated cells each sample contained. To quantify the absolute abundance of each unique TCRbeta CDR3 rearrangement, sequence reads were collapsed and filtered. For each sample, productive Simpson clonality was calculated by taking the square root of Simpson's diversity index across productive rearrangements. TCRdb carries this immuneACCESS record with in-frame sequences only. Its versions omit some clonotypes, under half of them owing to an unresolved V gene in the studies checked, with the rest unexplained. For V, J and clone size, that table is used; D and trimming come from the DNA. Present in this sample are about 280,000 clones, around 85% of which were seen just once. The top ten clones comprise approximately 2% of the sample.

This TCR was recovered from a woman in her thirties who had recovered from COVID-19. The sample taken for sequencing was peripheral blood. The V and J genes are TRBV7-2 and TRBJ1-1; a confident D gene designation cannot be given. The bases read TGTGCCAGCAGCTTAGGAGCGTTGGGTCAGAGAGCTTTCTTT. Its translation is CASSLGALGQRAFF.